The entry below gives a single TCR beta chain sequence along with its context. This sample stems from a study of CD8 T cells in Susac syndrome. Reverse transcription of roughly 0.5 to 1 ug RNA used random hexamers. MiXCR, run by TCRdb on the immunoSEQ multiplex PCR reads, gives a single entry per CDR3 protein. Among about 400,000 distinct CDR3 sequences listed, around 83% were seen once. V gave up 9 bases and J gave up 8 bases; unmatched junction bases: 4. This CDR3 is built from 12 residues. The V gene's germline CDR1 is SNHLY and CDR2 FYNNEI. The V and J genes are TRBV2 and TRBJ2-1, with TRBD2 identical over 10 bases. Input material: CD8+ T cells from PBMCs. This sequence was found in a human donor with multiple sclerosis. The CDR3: CARTSGPDEQFF. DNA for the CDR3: TGTGCCAGGACTAGCGGGCCGGATGAGCAGTTCTTC. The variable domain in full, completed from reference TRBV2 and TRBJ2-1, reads EPEVTQTPSHQVTQMGQEVILRCVPISNHLYFYWYRQILGQKVEFLVSFYNNEISEKSEIFDDQFSVERPDGSNFTLKIRSTKLEDSAMYFCARTSGPDEQFFGPGTRLTVL.